The 25 T cell receptor beta chains given below trace back to one sample, sequenced in a study of blood T cell repertoires in COVID-19. Here immunoSEQ multiplex PCR was the method, and the copy in TCRdb shows in-frame clones only, minus some. The profile shows more than 100,000 clones, 71% of them singletons. The source material was peripheral blood. The receptors shown here come from a human donor with acute or convalescent COVID-19. The donor label of this sample is uncertain.

The chain carries TRBV11-2 and TRBJ1-6; a weak D match, TRBD1 (5 bases). Trimming left V 2 bases short and J 0 bases short, with 8 bases between. Germline-derived CDR1 and CDR2 are SGHAT and FQNNGV. This CDR3 has 16 amino acids. The DNA of the CDR3 is TGTGCCAGCAGCTTATCAGGGCACTCCTATAATTCACCCCTCCACTTT. Its translation is CASSLSGHSYNSPLHF.

The chain employs TRBV28 and TRBJ2-1; 10 nucleotides match TRBD1. The length of the CDR3 is 18 residues. J was trimmed by 5 bases and V by 1 base; bases with no gene match: 11. Germline loops: CDR1 MDHEN, CDR2 SYDVKM. The CDR3 here is CASSLLRRGTGANNEQFF. CDR3 in DNA: TGTGCCAGCAGTTTATTGCGTCGTGGGACAGGGGCTAACAATGAGCAGTTCTTC.

V is TRBV11-2 and J is TRBJ2-1, with 9 positions matching TRBD1. Unmatched junction bases numbered 7, after V lost 5 bases and J lost 8 bases. This CDR3 has 14 amino acids. Germline CDR1 and CDR2: SGHAT and FQNNGV. Here the CDR3 reads CASSDGQGFDEQFF. CDR3 in DNA: TGTGCCAGCAGCGACGGACAGGGGTTCGATGAGCAGTTCTTC.

This clone was recorded a few times. The V call is TRBV6-1, the J call TRBJ2-7; 10 nucleotides align to TRBD1. The CDR3 is 14 residues long. The V segment lost 6 bases and the J segment 3 bases; nucleotides outside the gene matches: 5. Germline values: CDR1 MNHNS, CDR2 SASEGT. The CDR3 coding sequence is TGTGCCAGCAGCTCCGACAGGGGGCACTACGAGCAGTACTTC. It encodes CASSSDRGHYEQYF.

The J gene is TRBJ1-2, the V gene TRBV6-5, with TRBD1 identical over 7 bases. This CDR3 is built from 15 residues. Germline values: CDR1 MNHEY, CDR2 SVGAGI. The V gene end was trimmed by 6 bases and the J gene end by 5 bases; junction bases not matched to a gene: 12. In nucleotides, the CDR3 is TGTGCCAGCAGCCAACACCGGGACAGAGGATATGGCTACACCTTC. This codes for CASSQHRDRGYGYTF.

This clone was picked up one time. The genes are TRBV30 and TRBJ1-5; 7 bases are shared with TRBD1. Trimming at V came to 1 base and at J to 1 base, leaving 7 bases not matched to a gene. The CDR3 has 16 amino acids. The V gene's germline CDR1 is GTSNPN and CDR2 SVGIG (reference sequence). The CDR3 protein is CAWSGPAGGSNQPQHF. Written as DNA, the CDR3 is TGTGCCTGGAGTGGACCCGCAGGGGGAAGCAATCAGCCCCAGCATTTT.

The chain has TRBV5-6 and TRBJ1-2; D perhaps matches TRBD1 (6 bases). The germline V gene has CDR1 SGHDT and CDR2 YYEEEE. V lost 3 bases, J lost 0 bases, and 12 bases lay in between. CDR3 length: 15 amino acids. The CDR3 region is CASSSVGATNYGYTF. For the CDR3, the DNA is TGTGCCAGCAGCTCGGTGGGGGCGACTAACTATGGCTACACCTTC.

This rearrangement joins TRBV19 to TRBJ2-3, with a possible D match to TRBD1 (6 bases). Germline assignment: CDR1 LNHDA and CDR2 SQIVND (reference sequence). The germline V and J ends were trimmed by 0 bases and 2 bases, with 12 bases remaining between them. CDR3 length equals 16 residues. The CDR3 bases are TGTGCCAGTAGTATAGATCTAGGGGGTAACACAGATACGCAGTATTTT. Translation: CASSIDLGGNTDTQYF.

V is TRBV29-1 and J is TRBJ2-3, with TRBD1 as a possible D gene (7 bases). CDR1 and CDR2 from the germline V gene are SQVTM and ANQGSEA. The CDR3 is 16 amino acids. V shed 3 bases and J shed 2 bases, with 18 bases lying between them. CDR3 in DNA: TGCAGCGTTGAGGGGGCAGGGGGACTTAACACAGATACGCAGTATTTT. It is translated as CSVEGAGGLNTDTQYF.

This clone has at least ten counts. The chain carries TRBV2 and TRBJ2-1, with 7 bases fitting TRBD1. The germline V gene has CDR1 SNHLY and CDR2 FYNNEI. This CDR3 has 17 amino acids. V shed 5 bases, J shed 8 bases, and the junction held 18 bases outside the gene matches. The chain's CDR3 is CASSNILTGRHEDEQFF. The CDR3 DNA reads TGTGCCAGCAGTAATATCCTGACAGGGCGCCATGAGGATGAGCAGTTCTTC.

This clone was seen only a few times. The genes are TRBV9 and TRBJ1-2; possible D gene TRBD1, 6 bases. V was clipped by 0 bases and J by 8 bases, with 17 bases between them. The CDR3 is made up of 15 amino acids. Germline CDR1 and CDR2: SGDLS and YYNGEE. CDR3 sequence (DNA): TGTGCCAGCAGCGTAGCTTTTGAACAGGGTAAAGGCTACACCTTC. This codes for CASSVAFEQGKGYTF.

The gene calls are TRBV5-1 and TRBJ1-2, with D maybe TRBD1 (6 bases). Trimming pared 0 bases from V and 1 base from J, leaving 10 bases between. Germline V gene lookup returns CDR1 SGHRS and CDR2 YFSETQ. CDR3 length: 15 amino acids. DNA of the CDR3: TGCGCCAGCAGCTTGGCCCAGGGGAGTAACTATGGCTACACCTTC. Its protein is CASSLAQGSNYGYTF.

The chain has TRBV28 and TRBJ2-1; 10 nucleotides agree with TRBD2. This CDR3 spans 14 amino acids. V lost 5 bases to trimming and J lost 6 bases; unmatched junction nucleotides: 4. Germline loops: CDR1 MDHEN, CDR2 SYDVKM. CDR3 in DNA: TGTGCCAGCAGTGCTAGCGGGGGCTTCAATGAGCAGTTCTTC. Encoded protein: CASSASGGFNEQFF.

This clone has a single count. The chain joins TRBV24-1 to TRBJ1-2, with 9 bases aligning to TRBD1. From germline, CDR1 is KGHDR and CDR2 SFDVKD. J lost 8 bases, V lost 4 bases, and 7 bases had no gene match. The CDR3 is 14 residues long. This CDR3 reads CATSEPGQGHGYTF. In nucleotides, the CDR3 is TGTGCCACCAGTGAGCCGGGACAGGGTCACGGCTACACCTTC.

CDR3 sequence: CASSWGTVKTETQYF. The CDR3 DNA reads TGTGCCAGCAGCTGGGGGACAGTAAAGACGGAGACCCAGTACTTC. This rearrangement joins TRBV7-8 to TRBJ2-5, with 7 bases fitting TRBD1. The CDR3 has 15 amino acids. Per germline, CDR1 SGHVS and CDR2 FQNEAQ. V lost 4 bases, J lost 5 bases, and 10 bases stayed unmatched.

The rearrangement joins TRBV27 to TRBJ1-1; no definite D call. Germline CDR1 and CDR2: MNHEY and SMNVEV (reference sequence). Trimming removed 4 bases from V and 2 bases from J, with 11 bases in between. The CDR3 extends over 14 amino acids. The CDR3 coding sequence is TGTGCCAGCAGTTCACGTTCCTACAACACTGAAGCTTTCTTT. As protein: CASSSRSYNTEAFF.

This chain uses TRBV24-1 with TRBJ2-5, with 7 bases aligning to TRBD2. V lost 4 bases and J lost 5; bases outside the gene matches: 6. Germline V lookup: CDR1 KGHDR, CDR2 SFDVKD. This CDR3 has 14 amino acids. As DNA, the CDR3 is TGTGCCACCAGTGAGACTAGCTCTGGGGAGACCCAGTACTTC. Residues: CATSETSSGETQYF.

The V and J genes are TRBV19 and TRBJ1-6; D ambiguous. Germline V gene sequence: CDR1 LNHDA, CDR2 SQIVND (reference sequence). Trimming removed 4 bases from V and 9 bases from J, with 10 bases in between. This CDR3 is 13 amino acids long. CDR3 sequence (DNA): TGTGCCAGTAGTAGTAGGAGGGCTTCACCCCTCCACTTT. Translating gives CASSSRRASPLHF.

The chain joins TRBV6-1 to TRBJ2-7; TRBD2 might be the D (7 bases). Per the germline V gene, CDR1 is MNHNS and CDR2 is SASEGT. The CDR3 is 14 residues long. V lost 1 base and J 4 bases, leaving 11 bases between the germline ends. CDR3 coding DNA: TGTGCCAGCAGTGAAGGTGGGGGGGCTTACGAGCAGTACTTC. It yields the protein CASSEGGGAYEQYF.

The chain recombines TRBV6-6 with TRBJ1-1, with D hard to call. CDR1 is MNHNY, CDR2 SVGAGI, per germline (reference sequence). The V and J ends lost 2 bases and 0 bases respectively, with 10 bases between them. The CDR3 runs 15 residues. This CDR3 reads CASSYATGVNTEAFF. CDR3 in DNA: TGTGCCAGCAGTTACGCCACCGGAGTGAACACTGAAGCTTTCTTT.

The genes are TRBV6-5 and TRBJ1-2, with D uncertain. CDR1 is MNHEY, CDR2 SVGAGI, per germline. CDR3 size: 15 residues. Trimming shortened V by 2 bases and J by 4 bases, and 14 bases separated the two germline ends. CDR3 sequence (DNA): TGTGCCAGCAGTTACCGGCGGGGTATCGTCTATGGCTACACCTTC. As protein: CASSYRRGIVYGYTF.

This rearrangement joins TRBV11-2 to TRBJ2-2; weak D call: TRBD1 (6 bases). The length of the CDR3 is 16 residues. V was shortened by 5 bases and J by 7 bases, with 20 bases between the two germline ends. The germline CDR1 and CDR2 sequences are SGHAT and FQNNGV. The CDR3 DNA reads TGTGCCAGCAGCCCGGGCACTGTGGGGGCTGACGGGGAGCTGTTTTTT. It specifies CASSPGTVGADGELFF.

The chain carries TRBV12-5 and TRBJ1-1; maybe TRBD1 (5 bases). V gave up 1 base and J gave up 1 base, with 10 bases separating them. CDR1 and CDR2 from the germline V gene are LGHNT and FRNRAP. This CDR3 region has 15 residues. CDR3: CASGLAGGRNTEAFF. CDR3 bases: TGTGCTAGTGGTTTGGCCGGGGGGAGGAACACTGAAGCTTTCTTT.

CDR3 residues: CASSLGRQGGPNTEAFF. CDR3 sequence (DNA): TGCGCCAGCAGCTTGGGTCGGCAGGGTGGCCCGAACACTGAAGCTTTCTTT. The chain joins TRBV5-1 to TRBJ1-1; D possibly corresponds to TRBD1 (5 bases). Germline V gives CDR1 SGHRS, CDR2 YFSETQ. This CDR3 is 17 amino acids long. V was pared by 0 bases and J by 1 base, with 16 bases between.

V is TRBV4-2 and J is TRBJ1-5; D is unclear. Germline V lookup: CDR1 LGHNA, CDR2 YNFKEQ. V was shortened by 0 bases and J by 4 bases, with 16 bases between the two germline ends. The CDR3 spans 17 residues. The CDR3 sequence: CASSQDQLDPGNQPQHF. The CDR3 coding sequence is TGTGCCAGCAGCCAAGATCAGTTAGATCCGGGAAATCAGCCCCAGCATTTT.